These 15 T cell receptor beta chains were sequenced from one sample in a study of T cells in Graves' hyperthyroidism and ophthalmopathy. Regions amplified from RNA transcripts were the TCR beta CDR3 regions. The HTBI primer set drove a first-round RT-PCR of the TCR CDR3. TCRdb used MiXCR to reprocess the multiplex PCR reads, holding one entry per CDR3 protein. This table holds hundreds of thousands of distinct CDR3 sequences, about 14% found once. Sequenced sample: blood. The receptors stem from a woman aged 45-65 years with Graves' ophthalmopathy.

The genes are TRBV24-1 and TRBJ2-6, with TRBD1 matching 10 bases. Looked up from germline, CDR1 is KGHDR and CDR2 is SFDVKD. V lost 10 bases to trimming and J lost 2 bases; unmatched junction nucleotides: 4. CDR3 length equals 15 residues. For the CDR3, the DNA is TGTGCCACGCAGGGGACAGGGGCTGGGGCCAACGTCCTGACTTTC. The encoded protein is CATQGTGAGANVLTF.

Many counts were recorded for this clonotype. J is TRBJ2-1 and V is TRBV7-9; the match to TRBD2 covers 7 bases. The CDR3 contains 17 residues. Germline V gene data show CDR1 as SEHNR and CDR2 as FQNEAQ (reference sequence). With 5 bases clipped from V and 6 bases from J, the junction kept 16 bases outside the gene matches. The CDR3 sequence: CASSLPRLARTPNEQFF. For the CDR3, the DNA is TGTGCCAGCAGCCTCCCTAGACTAGCTCGGACCCCCAATGAGCAGTTCTTC.

A few counts support this clonotype. The chain carries TRBV4-1 and TRBJ2-7, with unresolved D. The germline CDR1 and CDR2 sequences are MGHRA and YSYEKL. Trimming removed 4 bases from V and 0 bases from J, with 7 bases in between. The CDR3 contains 13 residues. The CDR3 reads CASSPDISYEQYF. Written as DNA, the CDR3 is TGCGCCAGCAGCCCCGACATCTCCTACGAGCAGTACTTC.

This sequence joins TRBV4-2 and TRBJ2-7; D may be TRBD2 (5 bases). Germline CDR1 and CDR2: LGHNA and YNFKEQ. V was cut by 3 bases and J by 0 bases, with 12 bases left in between. This CDR3 spans 15 amino acids. DNA of the CDR3: TGTGCCAGCAGCCAGGCTTGGACTGTCTCCTACGAGCAGTACTTC. Its translation: CASSQAWTVSYEQYF.

This clonotype was seen repeatedly, ten times or more. V and J are TRBV28 and TRBJ2-3; 8 bases align to TRBD1. Germline V gene lookup returns CDR1 MDHEN and CDR2 SYDVKM. This CDR3 contains 15 residues. V gave up 10 bases and J gave up 2 bases; unmatched junction bases: 11. CDR3 protein: CATTSDRGDTDTQYF. The CDR3, as DNA: TGTGCCACCACATCAGACAGGGGAGACACAGATACGCAGTATTTT. Full variable domain (remainder filled in from reference TRBV28 and TRBJ2-3): DVKVTQSSRYLVKRTGEKVFLECVQDMDHENMFWYRQDPGLGLRLIYFSYDVKMKEKGDIPEGYSVSREKKERFSLILESASTNQTSMYLCATTSDRGDTDTQYFGPGTRLTVL.

This clonotype has a count of ten or more. The chain links TRBV6-1 to TRBJ2-3, with D possibly being TRBD2 (5 bases). Germline V lookup: CDR1 MNHNS, CDR2 SASEGT. V lost 6 bases and J 3 bases, leaving 10 bases between the germline ends. CDR3 size: 13 residues. CDR3 region: CASREVLTDTQYF. DNA for the CDR3: TGTGCCAGCAGGGAGGTTCTGACAGATACGCAGTATTTT.

J is TRBJ2-7 and V is TRBV9; 8 bases are shared with TRBD2. Germline CDR1 SGDLS, CDR2 YYNGEE. This CDR3 has 15 amino acids. V shed 0 bases and J 2 bases; nucleotides not matched to a gene: 4. CDR3 DNA: TGTGCCAGCAGCGTAGATCTCGGGAGGGCCTACGAGCAGTACTTC. Translation gives CASSVDLGRAYEQYF.

This clonotype was counted many times. The chain employs TRBV20-1 and TRBJ2-3; 10 nucleotides agree with TRBD2. V lost 3 bases to trimming and J lost 0 bases; unmatched junction nucleotides: 9. In germline, CDR1 is DFQATT, CDR2 SNEGSKA (reference sequence). The CDR3 runs to 17 residues. The CDR3 loop is CSASGASGSSSTDTQYF. For the CDR3, the DNA is TGCAGTGCTAGCGGGGCTAGCGGGAGCTCCAGCACAGATACGCAGTATTTT.

There are many counts of this clonotype. The rearrangement uses TRBV10-3 and TRBJ2-5; 10 nucleotides align to TRBD2. This CDR3 is 14 amino acids long. V lost 6 bases and J lost 5; bases outside the gene matches: 6. Germline-derived CDR1 and CDR2 are ENHRY and SYGVKD. DNA of the CDR3: TGTGCCATCAGCCCTAGCGGGAGAGGGGAGACCCAGTACTTC. Encoded protein: CAISPSGRGETQYF.

This clonotype was observed at least ten times. The rearrangement links TRBV12-3 or TRBV12-4 to TRBJ2-2; tentative D call: TRBD1 (6 bases). This CDR3 is 15 amino acids long. Trimming pared 5 bases from V and 5 bases from J, leaving 15 bases between. In DNA, the CDR3 is TGTGCCAGCAGTGCCAGGGGTGATTGGACCGGGGAGCTGTTTTTT. It translates to CASSARGDWTGELFF.

At least ten counts were recorded for this clonotype. The J gene is TRBJ1-5, the V gene TRBV6-1; the D is unclear. V was pared by 6 bases and J by 5 bases, with 29 bases between. CDR3 size: 19 residues. Germline V gene data show CDR1 as MNHNS and CDR2 as SASEGT. CDR3 amino acids: CASRTSIWGFSKEDQPQHF. The CDR3 DNA is TGTGCCAGCAGGACGTCGATTTGGGGTTTCTCAAAGGAAGATCAGCCCCAGCATTTT.

This clonotype was observed a handful of times. The chain is built from TRBV19 and TRBJ2-1, with TRBD1 matching over 9 bases. The CDR3 extends over 16 amino acids. V trimming: 5 bases; J trimming: 2 bases; junction bases outside the gene matches: 7. The germline V gene has CDR1 LNHDA and CDR2 SQIVND (reference sequence). CDR3 sequence reads: CASSYRGRDPYNEQFF. Written as DNA, the CDR3 is TGTGCCAGTAGTTACAGGGGGCGTGATCCCTACAATGAGCAGTTCTTC.

This chain links TRBV27 with TRBJ1-1, with 7 bases lining up with TRBD1. Trimming at V came to 0 bases and at J to 5 bases, leaving 15 bases not matched to a gene. Germline V gene sequence: CDR1 MNHEY, CDR2 SMNVEV (reference sequence). This CDR3 has 18 amino acids. The CDR3: CASSLSVQGLGRRTEAFF. Here the CDR3 DNA reads TGTGCCAGCAGTTTATCGGTACAGGGGTTGGGTCGGAGGACTGAAGCTTTCTTT.

This clonotype appeared a few times. The chain uses TRBV10-3 and TRBJ1-1; D ambiguous. The germline V gene has CDR1 ENHRY and CDR2 SYGVKD. V was pared by 5 bases and J by 5 bases, with 15 bases between. CDR3 length equals 14 residues. The CDR3 protein is CAISQNNGETEAFF. The CDR3 region has the DNA TGTGCCATCAGTCAGAACAACGGGGAAACTGAAGCTTTCTTT.

The chain couples TRBV6-9 to TRBJ2-3; 11 bases fit TRBD2. V dropped 3 bases and J dropped 4; count of bases not matched to a gene: 24. Germline CDR1 MNHGY, CDR2 SVAAGI. The CDR3 has 22 residues. The CDR3: CASSYRPPPPGLAGGPPDTQYF. The CDR3 DNA follows: TGTGCCAGCAGTTACCGCCCCCCCCCCCCGGGGTTAGCGGGAGGGCCCCCAGATACGCAGTATTTT.